This T cell receptor beta chain originates from a study of T cell responses to AZD1222 COVID-19 vaccine. Notes on the study in general: Seropositive at baseline were only a handful of AZD1222 recipients. Samples come after the peak T cell response, not at day 14. Spike-spanning, vaccine-associated CD4 TCRs were dominant at 160-218 and 743-854. Clonal diversity was possibly underestimated, and white British individuals and females predominated among donors.

Clones were read by immunoSEQ multiplex PCR, and TCRdb kept only the in-frame ones, dropping some. The table has roughly 150,000 clones, 70% to 90% seen once; the top ten hold around 1%. Regarding this clone: Its matching antigen is unknown.

The sequenced sample was peripheral blood, obtained 28 days after the second AZD1222 dose. The origin of this receptor is an adult who received the AZD1222 COVID-19 vaccine.

As DNA, the CDR3 is TGTGCCAGTAGTATCGCAACAGGGGGCTTCTCACCCCTCCACTTT. This gives the protein CASSIATGGFSPLHF. The chain links TRBV19 to TRBJ1-6; 9 nucleotides agree with TRBD1. The germline V gene has CDR1 LNHDA and CDR2 SQIVND (reference sequence). V lost 3 bases and J lost 10; bases outside the gene matches: 7. CDR3 length: 15 residues.